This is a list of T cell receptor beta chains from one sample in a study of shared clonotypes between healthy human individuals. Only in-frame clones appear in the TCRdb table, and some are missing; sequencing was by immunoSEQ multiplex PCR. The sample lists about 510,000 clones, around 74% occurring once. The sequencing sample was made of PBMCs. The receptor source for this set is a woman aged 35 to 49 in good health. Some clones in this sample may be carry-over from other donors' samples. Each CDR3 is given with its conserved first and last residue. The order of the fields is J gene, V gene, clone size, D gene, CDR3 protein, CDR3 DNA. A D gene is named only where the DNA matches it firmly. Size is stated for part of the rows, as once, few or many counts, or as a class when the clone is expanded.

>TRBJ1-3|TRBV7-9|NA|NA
CASSPFSGAGNTIYF
TGTGCCAGCAGCCCCTTTTCAGGGGCTGGAAACACCATATATTTT
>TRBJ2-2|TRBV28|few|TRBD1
CASRTHRDRGRVGELFF
TGTGCCAGCAGGACCCACCGGGACAGGGGGCGCGTCGGGGAGCTGTTTTTT
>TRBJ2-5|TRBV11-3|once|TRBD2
CASSLRTGLAAQETQYF
TGTGCCAGCAGCTTAAGAACGGGACTAGCGGCCCAAGAGACCCAGTACTTC
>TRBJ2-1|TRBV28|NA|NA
CASSLGIGQGAYNEQFF
TGTGCCAGCAGTTTGGGAATTGGGCAGGGCGCCTACAATGAGCAGTTCTTC
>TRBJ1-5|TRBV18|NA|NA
CASSPSRGTEIGQPQHF
TGTGCCAGCTCACCCTCGCGGGGTACGGAAATCGGGCAGCCCCAGCATTTT
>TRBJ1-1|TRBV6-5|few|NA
CASTPYGGTEAFF
TGTGCCAGCACCCCATACGGAGGGACTGAAGCTTTCTTT
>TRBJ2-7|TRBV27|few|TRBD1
CASILRQGPRWEQYF
TGTGCCAGCATCCTCCGACAGGGGCCTCGTTGGGAGCAGTACTTC
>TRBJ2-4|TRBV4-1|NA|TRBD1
CASSQDLRRGQGINIQYF
TGCGCCAGCAGCCAAGACCTAAGACGGGGACAGGGTATAAACATTCAGTACTTC
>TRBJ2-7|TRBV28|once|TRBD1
CASTPGQGLLQYF
TGTGCCAGCACACCGGGACAGGGACTCCTCCAGTACTTC
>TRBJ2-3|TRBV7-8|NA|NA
CASSLASGDTQYF
TGTGCCAGCAGCTTAGCTTCGGGGGATACGCAGTATTTT
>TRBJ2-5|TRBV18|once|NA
CASSPGQLQETQYF
TGTGCCAGCTCACCCGGACAGCTCCAAGAGACCCAGTACTTC
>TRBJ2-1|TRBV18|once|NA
CASSPQGLGRNEQFF
TGTGCCAGCTCACCCCAGGGGTTGGGGCGCAATGAGCAGTTCTTC
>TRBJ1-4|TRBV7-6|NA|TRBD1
CASSPQWDRGEKLFF
TGTGCCAGCAGCCCCCAGTGGGACAGGGGTGAAAAACTGTTTTTT
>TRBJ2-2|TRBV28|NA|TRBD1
CASSNTGVGSGELFF
TGTGCCAGCAGCAATACAGGGGTTGGGTCCGGGGAGCTGTTTTTT
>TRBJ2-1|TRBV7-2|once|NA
CASSLRGIGTEQFF
TGTGCCAGCAGCTTACGCGGGATAGGGACTGAGCAGTTCTTC
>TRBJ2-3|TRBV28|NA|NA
CASSSSVGTDTQYF
TGTGCCAGCAGTTCATCCGTTGGGACAGATACGCAGTATTTT
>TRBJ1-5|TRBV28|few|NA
CASSFFGKPQHF
TGTGCCAGCAGTTTTTTCGGGAAGCCCCAGCATTTT
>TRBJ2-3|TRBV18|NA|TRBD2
CASSPRLAGSTDTQYF
TGTGCCAGCTCACCTCGACTAGCGGGAAGCACAGATACGCAGTATTTT
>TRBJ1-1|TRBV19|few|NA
CASSKRFGGTEAFF
TGTGCCAGTAGTAAGAGATTTGGGGGCACTGAAGCTTTCTTT
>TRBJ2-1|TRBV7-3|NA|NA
CASSLDGGERLSANEQFF
TGTGCCAGCAGCTTAGATGGGGGAGAGCGGCTCAGCGCCAATGAGCAGTTCTTC
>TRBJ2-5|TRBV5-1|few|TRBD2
CASSSPGLADNQETQYF
TGCGCCAGCAGCTCACCGGGACTAGCGGATAACCAAGAGACCCAGTACTTC
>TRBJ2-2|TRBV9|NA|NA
CASSVVSPGELFF
TGTGCCAGCAGCGTAGTGTCCCCCGGGGAGCTGTTTTTT
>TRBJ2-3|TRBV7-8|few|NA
CASSTTSGTGDTQYF
TGTGCCAGCAGCACTACTAGCGGGACAGGGGATACGCAGTATTTT
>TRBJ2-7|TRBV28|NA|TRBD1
CASSVGTGGSYEQYF
TGTGCCAGCAGTGTCGGGACAGGGGGCTCCTACGAGCAGTACTTC
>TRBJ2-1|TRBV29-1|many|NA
CSVEGLDPVDEQFF
TGCAGCGTTGAGGGCCTAGACCCTGTTGATGAGCAGTTCTTC
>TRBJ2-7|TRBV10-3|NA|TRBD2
CAISTSGFYEQYF
TGTGCCATCAGTACTAGCGGGTTCTACGAGCAGTACTTC
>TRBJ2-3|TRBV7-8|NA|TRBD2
CASSLSGPGLASTDTQYF
TGTGCCAGCAGCTTATCGGGGCCGGGACTAGCGAGTACAGATACGCAGTATTTT
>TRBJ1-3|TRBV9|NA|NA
CASSLSAGNTIYF
TGTGCCAGCAGCCTTTCGGCCGGAAACACCATATATTTT
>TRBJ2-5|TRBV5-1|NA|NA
CASSLALVGETQYF
TGCGCCAGCAGCTTGGCCCTAGTGGGGGAGACCCAGTACTTC
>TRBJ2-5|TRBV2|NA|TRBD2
CASKKTGGEETQYF
TGTGCCAGCAAGAAGACGGGAGGGGAAGAGACCCAGTACTTC
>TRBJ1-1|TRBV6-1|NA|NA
CASSAVKGVTEAFF
TGTGCCAGCAGTGCAGTGAAAGGCGTCACTGAAGCTTTCTTT
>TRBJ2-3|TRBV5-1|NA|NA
CASRATGSSTDTQYF
TGCGCCAGCAGAGCTACAGGGTCCAGCACAGATACGCAGTATTTT
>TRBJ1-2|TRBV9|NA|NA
CASSAPTGSYGYTF
TGTGCCAGCAGCGCCCCCACCGGGTCCTATGGCTACACCTTC
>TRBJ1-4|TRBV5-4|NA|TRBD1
CASSLDRGLEKLFF
TGTGCCAGCAGCTTGGACAGGGGGCTTGAAAAACTGTTTTTT
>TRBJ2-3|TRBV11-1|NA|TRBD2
CASSPGLAGALNTQYF
TGTGCCAGCAGCCCTGGACTAGCGGGAGCCTTGAATACGCAGTATTTT
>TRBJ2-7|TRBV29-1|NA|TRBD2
CSVGREGRTEQYF
TGCAGCGTTGGGCGGGAGGGCCGAACCGAGCAGTACTTC
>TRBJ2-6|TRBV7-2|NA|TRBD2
CASSTQAPGLASGANVLTF
TGTGCCAGCAGCACACAGGCCCCGGGACTAGCTTCCGGGGCCAACGTCCTGACTTTC
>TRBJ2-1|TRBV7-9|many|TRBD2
CASSFRTSGRNEQFF
TGTGCCAGCAGCTTCCGGACTAGCGGGAGGAATGAGCAGTTCTTC
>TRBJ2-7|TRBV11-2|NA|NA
CASSLLQKSYEQYF
TGTGCCAGCAGCTTATTACAGAAAAGCTACGAGCAGTACTTC
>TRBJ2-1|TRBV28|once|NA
CASSQVSLRDEQFF
TGTGCCAGCAGTCAAGTCAGCCTTAGGGATGAGCAGTTCTTC
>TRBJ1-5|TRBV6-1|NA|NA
CASSEWDTYSNQPQHF
TGTGCCAGCAGTGAATGGGACACCTATAGCAATCAGCCCCAGCATTTT
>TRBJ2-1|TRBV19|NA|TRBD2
CASSPGLAAYNEQFF
TGTGCCAGTAGCCCAGGACTAGCGGCCTACAATGAGCAGTTCTTC
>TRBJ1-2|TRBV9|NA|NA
CASSVGGPHTF
TGTGCCAGCAGCGTAGGGGGACCCCACACCTTC
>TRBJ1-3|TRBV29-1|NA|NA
CSVDSGNGNTIYF
TGCAGCGTTGATTCCGGGAACGGAAACACCATATATTTT
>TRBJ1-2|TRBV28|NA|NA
CASSFVQGIGYGYTF
TGTGCCAGCAGTTTTGTCCAGGGTATTGGCTATGGCTACACCTTC
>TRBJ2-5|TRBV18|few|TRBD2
CASSSQVGTSEETQYF
TGTGCCAGCTCAAGCCAGGTGGGGACTAGCGAAGAGACCCAGTACTTC
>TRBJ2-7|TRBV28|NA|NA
CASRNVGTFHEQYF
TGTGCCAGCAGAAACGTAGGGACATTCCACGAGCAGTACTTC
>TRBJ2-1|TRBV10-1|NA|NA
CASGSYNEQFF
TGCGCCAGCGGCTCCTACAATGAGCAGTTCTTC
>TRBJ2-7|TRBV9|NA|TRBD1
CASSVDTGQEVEQYF
TGTGCCAGCAGCGTAGACACGGGACAGGAGGTCGAGCAGTACTTC
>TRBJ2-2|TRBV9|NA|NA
CASSVAPGGGEAGELFF
TGTGCCAGCAGCGTAGCCCCGGGAGGGGGCGAAGCCGGGGAGCTGTTTTTT
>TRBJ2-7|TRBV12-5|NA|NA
CASGTGLNEQYF
TGTGCTAGTGGTACGGGACTCAACGAGCAGTACTTC
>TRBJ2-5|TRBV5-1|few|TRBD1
CASSPLQGAGETQYF
TGCGCCAGCAGCCCATTACAGGGGGCAGGAGAGACCCAGTACTTC
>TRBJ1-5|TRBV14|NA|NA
CASSQEGGGRNQPQHF
TGTGCCAGCAGCCAAGAGGGAGGGGGTCGCAATCAGCCCCAGCATTTT
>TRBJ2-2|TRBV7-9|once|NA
CASGVGTGELFF
TGTGCCAGCGGAGTCGGGACCGGGGAGCTGTTTTTT
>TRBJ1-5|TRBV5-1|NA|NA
CASSLDSRNQPQHF
TGCGCCAGCAGCCTGGACAGTCGCAATCAGCCCCAGCATTTT
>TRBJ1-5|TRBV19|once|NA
CASSIGAYQPQHF
TGTGCCAGTAGTATAGGGGCCTATCAGCCCCAGCATTTT
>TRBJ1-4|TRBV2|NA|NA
CASSWDMGGEKLFF
TGTGCCAGCAGCTGGGACATGGGAGGTGAAAAACTGTTTTTT
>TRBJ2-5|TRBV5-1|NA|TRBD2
CASSFERGEETQYF
TGCGCCAGCAGCTTTGAGCGGGGAGAAGAGACCCAGTACTTC
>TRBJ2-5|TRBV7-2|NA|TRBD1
CASSFGGTGGQETQYF
TGTGCCAGCAGCTTTGGCGGGACAGGAGGCCAAGAGACCCAGTACTTC
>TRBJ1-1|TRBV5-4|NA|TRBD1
CASSAEGQGDGEAFF
TGTGCCAGCAGCGCTGAGGGACAGGGAGACGGTGAAGCTTTCTTT